This note documents a single TCR beta chain sequence. The sample belongs to a study of CXCR3-negative and CXCR3-positive naive CD8 T cells. UMI labels and 5' RACE were used to prepare the TRB cDNA libraries. TCRdb reprocessed the 5' RACE reads and keeps a single row for each CDR3 protein, giving no DNA. The sample yields roughly 71,000 distinct CDR3 sequences, of which the top ten take up nearly 1.5%. This CDR3 comprises 16 residues. Germline CDR1 is SEHNR and CDR2 is FQNEAQ (reference sequence). This TCR derives from a human donor in good health. Some clones in this sample may be carry-over from other donors' samples. Sequenced input: naive CXCR3- CD8+ T cells from blood. The subset: CD45RO-CCR7+CD27+CD95- naive CD8+ T cells lacking CXCR3 (TNR3-). The gene calls are TRBV7-9 and TRBJ2-3; TCRdb proposes TRBD2, but this gene call is untestable without DNA. CDR3 protein: CASSPLAGANTDTQYF.